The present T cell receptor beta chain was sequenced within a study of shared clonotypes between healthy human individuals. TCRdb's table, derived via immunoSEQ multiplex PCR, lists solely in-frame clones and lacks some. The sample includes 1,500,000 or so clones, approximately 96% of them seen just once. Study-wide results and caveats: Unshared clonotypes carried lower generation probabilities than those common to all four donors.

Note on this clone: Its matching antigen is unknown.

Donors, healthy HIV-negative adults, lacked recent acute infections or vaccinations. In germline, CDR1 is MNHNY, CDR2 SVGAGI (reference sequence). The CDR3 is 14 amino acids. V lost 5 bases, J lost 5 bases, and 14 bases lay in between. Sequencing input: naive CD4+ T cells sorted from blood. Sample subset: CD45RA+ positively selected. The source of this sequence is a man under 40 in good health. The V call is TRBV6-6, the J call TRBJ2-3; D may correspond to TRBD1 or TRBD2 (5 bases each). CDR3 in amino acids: CASSPPGRGDTQYF. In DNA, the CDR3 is TGTGCCAGCAGTCCCCCGGGAAGGGGAGATACGCAGTATTTT.